This TCR beta chain appears in the sequencing data of a study of blood T cell repertoires in COVID-19. Study overall: The United States, Italy and Spain were the sources of the acute and convalescent COVID-19 samples. T cells, B-cell-depleted T cells, or PBMCs supplied cDNA or gDNA.

Trimming took 3 bases from V and 0 from J; bases not matched to a gene: 10. The CDR3 consists of 17 residues. CDR1 is KGHSH, CDR2 LQKENI, per germline. Patients of the Seattle cohort, enrolled during active infection, were followed longitudinally. Methods used by the authors: Researchers report that nucleated cell counts were estimated from reference gene primer amplification. The data were produced by immunoSEQ multiplex PCR, yet TCRdb's version contains in-frame clones alone and is incomplete. The V and J calls and the clone size are those of that table, but D and trimming were determined from the DNA. The data contain 300,000 to 350,000 clones, more than 70% of them singletons.

The chain uses TRBV18 and TRBJ1-1; 7 nucleotides agree with TRBD1. This TCR was recovered from a woman between 65 and 79 years old with COVID-19, enrolled during active disease. What was sequenced was peripheral blood. CDR3 bases: TGTGCCAGCTCACCGCTCCGGGACAGCGGTATGAACACTGAAGCTTTCTTT. The encoded protein is CASSPLRDSGMNTEAFF. The variable domain in full, completed from reference TRBV18 and TRBJ1-1, reads NAGVMQNPRHLVRRRGQEARLRCSPMKGHSHVYWYRQLPEEGLKFMVYLQKENIIDESGMPKERFSAEFPKEGPSILRIQQVVRGDSAAYFCASSPLRDSGMNTEAFFGQGTRLTVV.